This T cell receptor beta chain stems from a study of human T cells and chemical hapten exposure. Overall study: Small pooled library volume differences mainly caused per-sample TCR yield variation. Study-wide points: Significantly greater numbers of large CDR3 similarity clusters came from expanded TCRs than from controls.

Remarks on this clonotype: Its antigen remains unidentified.

Time point given: patch test 3, about 24 weeks after DPC sensitization. Documented treatment: therapeutic diphenylcyclopropenone sensitization with weekly scalp DPC. A single record per CDR3 protein comes from TCRdb applying MiXCR to the RACE reads. Found here are 90,000 to 110,000 distinct CDR3 sequences, less than 40% of them singletons; the top ten hold roughly 2.5%. The CDR3 spans 12 residues. V was trimmed by 5 bases and J by 4 bases, leaving 9 bases between them. CDR1 is SEHNR, CDR2 FQNEAQ, per germline (reference sequence). The TCR sequence derives from a middle-aged man with alopecia areata. Some clones in this sample may be carry-over from other donors' samples. This specimen was whole blood, taken in connection with sensitization to the hapten diphenylcyclopropenone (DPC). This chain connects TRBV7-9 to TRBJ2-7, with a possible D match to TRBD2 (5 bases). The CDR3 nucleotides are TGTGCCAGCAGCCCAGCGGATTACGAGCAGTACGTC. This sequence encodes CASSPADYEQYV.